The T cell receptor (beta chain) described here comes from a study of radiotherapy plus CTLA-4 blockade in lung cancer. Profiled with immunoSEQ multiplex PCR; TCRdb holds only in-frame clones, not every one. The data hold around 56,000 clones, with around 85% observed a single time. CDR1 and CDR2 from the germline V gene are GTSNPN and SVGIG (reference sequence). CDR3 size: 13 residues. After removal of 5 bases from V and 6 bases from J, the junction contained 1 base not matched to a gene. The genes are TRBV30 and TRBJ2-4; 13 bases are shared with TRBD2. The receptor comes from a human donor with non-small cell lung cancer who had a complete response to radiotherapy plus ipilimumab. Sequenced here: peripheral blood, sampled from a patient treated with radiotherapy plus ipilimumab. The CDR3 DNA reads as TGTGCCTGGGGGACTAGCGGGGTAAACATTCAGTACTTC. It translates to CAWGTSGVNIQYF. Full variable domain (rest looked up from reference TRBV30 and TRBJ2-4): SQTIHQWPATLVQPVGSPLSLECTVEGTSNPNLYWYRQAAGRGLQLLFYSVGIGQISSEVPQNLSASRPQDRQFILSSKKLLLSDSGFYLCAWGTSGVNIQYFGAGTRLSVL.